This T cell receptor (beta chain) was captured in a study of blood T cells in healthy people across ages. Study-level points and caveats: With donor CMV status unknown, expanded clonotype changes were possibly confounded. There were more naive CD4+ cells and higher diversity in long-lived donors than in aged donors.

CDR1 and CDR2 from the germline V gene are MNHNS and SASEGT. CDR3 length: 14 residues. The V and J ends lost 3 bases and 2 bases respectively, with 11 bases between them. The authors ran a second PCR of about 7 to 11 cycles using a sample-barcoded 5' primer and a J-beta primer mix. Each CDR3 protein gets one entry after TCRdb re-called the 5' RACE reads with MiXCR. The sample consists of about 1,400,000 distinct CDR3 sequences, 40% to 50% of them appearing once. The study drew donors from healthy Caucasian individuals in Russia aged roughly 6 to 90. Extraction yielded at least 5.5 micrograms of total RNA per sample. To note about this clonotype: Its target is unknown.

Sample: blood. The receptor was isolated from a woman aged 18-30 years in good health. V gene TRBV6-1 combines with J gene TRBJ2-7, with no clear D. The CDR3 DNA reads TGTGCCAGCAGTGACGGAGCGCGAACCTACGAGCAGTACTTC. Protein product: CASSDGARTYEQYF.